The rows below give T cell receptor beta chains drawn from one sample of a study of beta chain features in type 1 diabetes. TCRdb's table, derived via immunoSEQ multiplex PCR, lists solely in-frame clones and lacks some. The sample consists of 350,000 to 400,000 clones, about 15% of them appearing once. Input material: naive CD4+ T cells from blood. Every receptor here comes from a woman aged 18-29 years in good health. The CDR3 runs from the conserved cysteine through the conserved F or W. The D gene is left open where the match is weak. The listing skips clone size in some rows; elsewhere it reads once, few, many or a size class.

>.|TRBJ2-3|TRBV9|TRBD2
TGTGCCAGCAGCGGCTTAGCGGGAGGATCAGATACGCAGTATTTT
CASSGLAGGSDTQYF
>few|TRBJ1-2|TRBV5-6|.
TGTGCCAGCAGCTTGGTACCGGGAGGCTACACCTTC
CASSLVPGGYTF
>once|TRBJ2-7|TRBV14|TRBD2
TGTGCCAGCAGCCTCGGACTAGCGGGAAGTATCGAGCAGTACTTC
CASSLGLAGSIEQYF
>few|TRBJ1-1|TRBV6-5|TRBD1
TGTGCCAGCAGTGGACAGGGGATGAACACTGAAGCTTTCTTT
CASSGQGMNTEAFF
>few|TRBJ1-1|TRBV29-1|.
TGCAGCGTTGAACCCCGGGTTTCGAACACTGAAGCTTTCTTT
CSVEPRVSNTEAFF
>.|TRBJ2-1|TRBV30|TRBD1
TGTGCCTGGAGCAGGGGGTCTTCCTACAATGAGCAGTTCTTC
CAWSRGSSYNEQFF
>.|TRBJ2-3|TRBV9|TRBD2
TGTGCCAGCAGCTTACCGGGACTAGCGGGAGTCACAGATACGCAGTATTTT
CASSLPGLAGVTDTQYF
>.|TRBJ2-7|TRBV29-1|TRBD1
TGCAGCGTTGGGGACAGTCTCTACGAGCAGTACTTC
CSVGDSLYEQYF
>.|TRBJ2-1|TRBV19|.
TGTGCCAGTAGTATATTAGGACAACGGCAGTTCTTC
CASSILGQRQFF
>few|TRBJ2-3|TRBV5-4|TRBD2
TGTGCCAGCAGCTTCGGGGGGATTAGCACAGATACGCAGTATTTT
CASSFGGISTDTQYF
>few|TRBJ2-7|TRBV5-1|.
TGCGCCAGCAGCTTGGGTCCGGGAGTCACCTACGAGCAGTACTTC
CASSLGPGVTYEQYF
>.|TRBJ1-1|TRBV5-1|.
TGCGCCAGCAGCTTTGACAGACCCAACACTGAAGCTTTCTTT
CASSFDRPNTEAFF
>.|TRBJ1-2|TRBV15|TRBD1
TGTGCCACCAGCAGAGTTGGACAGGAAAGGCGCTACACCTTC
CATSRVGQERRYTF
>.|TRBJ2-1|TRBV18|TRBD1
TGTGCCAGCTCAGACAGGGGCGGCGGGTCCAATGAGCAGTTCTTC
CASSDRGGGSNEQFF
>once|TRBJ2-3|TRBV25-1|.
TGTGCCAGCAGTGCGGGGAAGTATTTT
CASSAGKYF
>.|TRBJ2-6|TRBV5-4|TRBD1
TGTGCCAGCAGCTTCTTCGGGACAGGGGGCTCTGGGGCCAACGTCCTGACTTTC
CASSFFGTGGSGANVLTF
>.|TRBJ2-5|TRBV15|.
TGTGCCACCAGCAGAGATCTGGGAGCGGCCCAAGAGACCCAGTACTTC
CATSRDLGAAQETQYF
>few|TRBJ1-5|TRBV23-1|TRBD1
TGCGCCAGCAGTCCGCACGGGACAGCGAGCAACGATCCCGGTCAGCCCCAGCATTTT
CASSPHGTASNDPGQPQHF
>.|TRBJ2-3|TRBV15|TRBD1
TGTGCCACCAGCAGAGGGGGACAGTACACAGATACGCAGTATTTT
CATSRGGQYTDTQYF
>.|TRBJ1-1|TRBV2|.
TGTGCCAGCGTACGACGTAGCTTGACGGCCGCGAACACTGAAGCTTTCTTT
CASVRRSLTAANTEAFF
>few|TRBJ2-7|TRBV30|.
TGTGCCTGGAGTGTCGGAGCCGAGCAGTACTTC
CAWSVGAEQYF
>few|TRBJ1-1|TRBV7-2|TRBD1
TGTGCCAGCAGGGGGGGGACAGGGAGAATGAACACTGAAGCTTTCTTT
CASRGGTGRMNTEAFF
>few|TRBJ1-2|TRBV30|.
TGTGCCTGGAGTCCCTCCCTTAACTATGGCTACACCTTC
CAWSPSLNYGYTF
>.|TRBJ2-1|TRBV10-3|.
TGTGCCATCAGTGAGAAGGGTTTACGGGGCAATGAGCAGTTCTTC
CAISEKGLRGNEQFF
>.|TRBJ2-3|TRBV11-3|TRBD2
TGTGCCAGCAGCTTTGGGACTAGCGACACAGATACGCAGTATTTT
CASSFGTSDTDTQYF
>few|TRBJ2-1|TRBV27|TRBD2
TGTGCCAGCAGCCCATCCGGGACTAGCGGACTATACAATGAGCAGTTCTTC
CASSPSGTSGLYNEQFF
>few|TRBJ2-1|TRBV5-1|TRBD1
TGCGCCAGCAGCTTGGACAGGGGTAATGAGCAGTTCTTC
CASSLDRGNEQFF
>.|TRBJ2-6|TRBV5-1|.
TGCGCCAGCACCCACGGGGTAACCGGGGCCAACGTCCTGACTTTC
CASTHGVTGANVLTF
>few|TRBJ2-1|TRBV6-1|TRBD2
TGTGCCAGCAGTGGAAGACTAGCGGGAGGTGTTTTCAATGAGCAGTTCTTC
CASSGRLAGGVFNEQFF
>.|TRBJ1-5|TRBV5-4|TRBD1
TGTGCCAGCAGCGTCGGGACAGGGCGAGATCAGCCCCAGCATTTT
CASSVGTGRDQPQHF
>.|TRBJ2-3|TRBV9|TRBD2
TGTGCCAGCAGTCAAAGACTAGCATCGAGCACAGATACGCAGTATTTT
CASSQRLASSTDTQYF
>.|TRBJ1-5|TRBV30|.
TGTGCCTGGAGTGTTGGACAGAGCGGCAATCAGCCCCAGCATTTT
CAWSVGQSGNQPQHF
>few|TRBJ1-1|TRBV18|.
TGTGCCAGCTCACGGGCTGGGAACACTGAAGCTTTCTTT
CASSRAGNTEAFF
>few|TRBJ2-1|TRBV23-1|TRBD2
TGCGCCAACCTGGGACTAGCGGGAGCTGGTGAGCAGTTCTTC
CANLGLAGAGEQFF
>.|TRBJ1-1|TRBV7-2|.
TGTGCCAGCAGCCTCAGGGGGAACACTGAAGCTTTCTTT
CASSLRGNTEAFF
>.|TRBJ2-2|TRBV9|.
TGTGCCAGCAGCGTAGTGGGGCCCGGGGAGCTGTTTTTT
CASSVVGPGELFF
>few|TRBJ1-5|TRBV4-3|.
TGCGCCAGCAGCCAGGGACTTACGAGCAATCAGCCCCAGCATTTT
CASSQGLTSNQPQHF
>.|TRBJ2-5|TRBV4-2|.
TGTGCCAGCAGCCAAGATCGGGTAGCGGACCAAGAGACCCAGTACTTC
CASSQDRVADQETQYF
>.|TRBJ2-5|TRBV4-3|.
TGCGCCAGCAGCCAAGAACGTAGAGAGACCCAGTACTTC
CASSQERRETQYF
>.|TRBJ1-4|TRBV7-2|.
TGTGCCAGCAGCTTCCAACAGGGACCTAATGAAAAACTGTTTTTT
CASSFQQGPNEKLFF
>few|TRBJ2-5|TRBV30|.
TGTGCCTGGGGACAGTGGGGGTACCAAGAGACCCAGTACTTC
CAWGQWGYQETQYF
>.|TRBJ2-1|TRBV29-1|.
TGCAGCCTTCGAGGCCGACTAGTCGTGGATGAGCAGTTCTTC
CSLRGRLVVDEQFF
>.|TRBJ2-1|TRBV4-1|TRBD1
TGCGCCAGCAGCCAAGGACAGGGGGCGAGGTACAATGAGCAGTTCTTC
CASSQGQGARYNEQFF
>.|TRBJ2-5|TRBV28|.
TGTGCCAGCAGTTTAGTGTCGACAGGCCAAGAGACCCAGTACTTC
CASSLVSTGQETQYF
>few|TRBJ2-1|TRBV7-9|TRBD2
TGTGCCAGCAGCTTAGGACTAGCGGTCCGCAATGAGCAGTTCTTC
CASSLGLAVRNEQFF
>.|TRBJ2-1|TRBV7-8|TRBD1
TGTGCCAGCAGCTTGGGACAGGGGCGTTACAATGAGCAGTTCTTC
CASSLGQGRYNEQFF
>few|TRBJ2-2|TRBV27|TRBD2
TGTGCCAGCAGGCAGCAGGGACTAGCCTACACCGGGGAGCTGTTTTTT
CASRQQGLAYTGELFF
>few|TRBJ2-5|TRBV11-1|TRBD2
TGTGCCAGCAGCTGGACTAGTGAGGAGACCCAGTACTTC
CASSWTSEETQYF
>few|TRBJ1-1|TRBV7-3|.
TGTGCCAGCAGCTTTAATCAGGGGCGAACTGAAGCTTTCTTT
CASSFNQGRTEAFF
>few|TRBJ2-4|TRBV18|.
TGTGCCAGCTCACCGATAGGGACCCGGGGGAACATTCAGTACTTC
CASSPIGTRGNIQYF
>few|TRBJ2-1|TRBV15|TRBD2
TGTGCCACCAGCAGCACTAGCGGACTATCCTACAATGAGCAGTTCTTC
CATSSTSGLSYNEQFF
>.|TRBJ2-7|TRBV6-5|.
TGTGCCAGCAGTTACTCGAATAGAGTCTACGAGCAGTACTTC
CASSYSNRVYEQYF
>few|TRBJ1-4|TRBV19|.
TGTGCCAGTACTACCAGCGCCATAGGCCGTGAAAAACTGTTTTTT
CASTTSAIGREKLFF
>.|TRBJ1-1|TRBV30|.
TGTGCCTGGAGTAGGGGGATCACTGAAGCTTTCTTT
CAWSRGITEAFF
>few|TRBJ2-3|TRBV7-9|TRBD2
TGTGCCAGCAGCCGCAGGAAGGCGGGAGATGTAGATACGCAGTATTTT
CASSRRKAGDVDTQYF
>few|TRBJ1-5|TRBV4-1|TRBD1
TGCGCCAGCAGCCAAGACGGCAGGTTCAGGGGGCAGGGTAGACCCCAGCATTTT
CASSQDGRFRGQGRPQHF
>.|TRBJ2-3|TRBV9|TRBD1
TGTGCCAGCAGCTCCCGACAGGGAACTAGCACAGATACGCAGTATTTT
CASSSRQGTSTDTQYF
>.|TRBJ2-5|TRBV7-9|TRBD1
TGTGCCAGCAGCACAGGACAGGGCCGAGAGACCCAGTACTTC
CASSTGQGRETQYF
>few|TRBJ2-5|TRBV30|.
TGTGCCTGGAGGCATGGCGGACTACAAGAGACCCAGTACTTC
CAWRHGGLQETQYF